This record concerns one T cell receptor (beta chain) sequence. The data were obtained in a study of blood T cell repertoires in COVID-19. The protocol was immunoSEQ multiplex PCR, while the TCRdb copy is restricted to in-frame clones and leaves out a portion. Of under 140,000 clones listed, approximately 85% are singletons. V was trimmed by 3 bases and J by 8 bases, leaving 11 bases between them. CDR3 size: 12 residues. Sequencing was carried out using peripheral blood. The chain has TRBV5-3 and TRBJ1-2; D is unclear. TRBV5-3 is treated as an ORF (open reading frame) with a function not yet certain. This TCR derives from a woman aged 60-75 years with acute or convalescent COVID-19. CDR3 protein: CARSWRWWGYTF. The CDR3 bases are TGTGCCAGAAGCTGGAGGTGGTGGGGCTACACCTTC.